This T cell receptor (beta chain) is drawn from a study of lung T cells in sarcoidosis with Löfgren's syndrome. Study-level results: TRAV12-1 and TRBV2 were reportedly most expanded in Löfgren's patients.

The V and J ends lost 5 bases and 0 bases, in that order; junction bases with no gene match: 7. This CDR3 comprises 16 residues. CDR1 is MNHNS, CDR2 SASEGT, per germline. MiXCR, applied by TCRdb to the reads, yields one record per CDR3 protein. The sample includes about 63,000 distinct CDR3 sequences, 20% to 25% seen only once; the top ten take over 2%. This clonotype came up many times. What it recognizes is unknown. The specimen sequenced was CD4+ T cells from PBMCs. This clonotype was obtained from a human donor with sarcoidosis (Löfgren's syndrome or another form), or a control subject (not recorded which). V is TRBV6-1 and J is TRBJ2-3, with 8 positions matching TRBD2. CDR3 coding DNA: TGTGCCAGCAGTCGATCTAGCGGGCTAAGCACAGATACGCAGTATTTT. Its translation is CASSRSSGLSTDTQYF.